This is a list of T cell receptor beta chains from one sample in a study of response to subunit inactivated influenza vaccine. TCRdb re-called the RT-PCR reads through MiXCR, storing one row per CDR3 protein. The sample includes hundreds of thousands of distinct CDR3 sequences, approximately 15% of them seen just once. Here the sequenced sample was PBMCs from blood, taken 14 to 15 days before vaccination. The receptors come from a man aged 45-60 years who received an inactivated influenza vaccine. The CDR3 runs from the conserved cysteine through the conserved F or W. Each record gives: clone size, J gene, V gene, D gene, CDR3 protein, CDR3 DNA. D genes are given only for firm matches. Clone sizes are given selectively: once, few, many, or a class where the clone is expanded.

clone size: NA
J gene: TRBJ2-3
V gene: TRBV9
D gene: NA
CDR3 protein: CASRAGESTDTQYF
CDR3 DNA: TGTGCCAGCAGGGCCGGGGAGAGCACAGATACGCAGTATTTT

clone size: few
J gene: TRBJ2-1
V gene: TRBV7-2
D gene: TRBD2
CDR3 protein: CASSFLLAGGPRNEQFF
CDR3 DNA: TGTGCCAGCAGCTTTTTGCTAGCGGGAGGGCCAAGAAATGAGCAGTTCTTC

clone size: NA
J gene: TRBJ2-1
V gene: TRBV20-1
D gene: NA
CDR3 protein: CSARGMGDFYNEQFF
CDR3 DNA: TGCAGTGCTAGGGGTATGGGGGATTTCTACAATGAGCAGTTCTTC

clone size: NA
J gene: TRBJ2-3
V gene: TRBV4-2
D gene: NA
CDR3 protein: CASSKIGRGQVTDTQYF
CDR3 DNA: TGTGCCAGCAGCAAAATCGGTCGGGGCCAGGTCACAGATACGCAGTATTTT

clone size: NA
J gene: TRBJ2-1
V gene: TRBV14
D gene: NA
CDR3 protein: CASSSWNEQFF
CDR3 DNA: TGTGCCAGCAGCTCCTGGAATGAGCAGTTCTTC

clone size: NA
J gene: TRBJ2-3
V gene: TRBV14
D gene: TRBD1
CDR3 protein: CASSQEKGASTDTQYF
CDR3 DNA: TGTGCCAGCAGCCAAGAGAAGGGGGCGAGCACAGATACGCAGTATTTT

clone size: NA
J gene: TRBJ2-7
V gene: TRBV20-1
D gene: NA
CDR3 protein: CSARDIIGRGEQYF
CDR3 DNA: TGCAGTGCTAGAGATATTATTGGGAGAGGCGAGCAGTACTTC

clone size: NA
J gene: TRBJ2-3
V gene: TRBV6-2/TRBV6-3
D gene: TRBD1
CDR3 protein: CASSSGTGGADTQYF
CDR3 DNA: TGTGCCAGCAGTTCGGGGACAGGGGGAGCAGATACGCAGTATTTT

clone size: few
J gene: TRBJ2-5
V gene: TRBV12-3/TRBV12-4
D gene: NA
CDR3 protein: CASSPGFAVQETQYF
CDR3 DNA: TGTGCCAGCAGCCCGGGGTTTGCGGTACAAGAGACCCAGTACTTC

clone size: once
J gene: TRBJ2-5
V gene: TRBV11-1
D gene: TRBD2
CDR3 protein: CASSFPLNSGLPEETQYF
CDR3 DNA: TGTGCCAGCAGCTTTCCTCTGAATAGCGGGCTCCCCGAGGAGACCCAGTACTTC

clone size: NA
J gene: TRBJ2-1
V gene: TRBV9
D gene: NA
CDR3 protein: CASSVVWADSSYNEQFF
CDR3 DNA: TGTGCCAGCAGCGTAGTCTGGGCCGATAGCTCCTACAATGAGCAGTTCTTC

clone size: many
J gene: TRBJ2-7
V gene: TRBV10-3
D gene: TRBD2
CDR3 protein: CAISEMTSGSYEQYF
CDR3 DNA: TGTGCCATCAGTGAGATGACTAGCGGGAGCTACGAGCAGTACTTC

clone size: NA
J gene: TRBJ1-1
V gene: TRBV6-5
D gene: NA
CDR3 protein: CASSYLGRLNTEAFF
CDR3 DNA: TGTGCCAGCAGTTACCTAGGACGGCTGAACACTGAAGCTTTCTTT

clone size: NA
J gene: TRBJ1-1
V gene: TRBV4-3
D gene: NA
CDR3 protein: CASSQDQGQGRAFF
CDR3 DNA: TGCGCCAGCAGCCAAGATCAAGGGCAGGGGCGAGCTTTCTTT

clone size: few
J gene: TRBJ2-3
V gene: TRBV7-2
D gene: TRBD1
CDR3 protein: CASSTGTGGPTADTQYF
CDR3 DNA: TGTGCCAGCAGCACCGGGACAGGGGGTCCCACTGCAGATACGCAGTATTTT

clone size: many
J gene: TRBJ1-3
V gene: TRBV7-9
D gene: NA
CDR3 protein: CASSQQNSGNTIYF
CDR3 DNA: TGTGCCAGCAGCCAGCAGAACTCTGGAAACACCATATATTTT

clone size: NA
J gene: TRBJ2-1
V gene: TRBV29-1
D gene: TRBD2
CDR3 protein: CSVEPSGVENEQFF
CDR3 DNA: TGCAGCGTTGAACCTAGCGGGGTAGAGAATGAGCAGTTCTTC

clone size: NA
J gene: TRBJ2-7
V gene: TRBV14
D gene: TRBD2
CDR3 protein: CASSPRNSGGDHEQYF
CDR3 DNA: TGTGCCAGCAGCCCCCGGAATAGCGGGGGGGACCACGAGCAGTACTTC

clone size: few
J gene: TRBJ1-2
V gene: TRBV4-1
D gene: TRBD1
CDR3 protein: CASSQVGTGGRDGYTF
CDR3 DNA: TGCGCCAGCAGCCAAGTTGGGACAGGGGGCCGGGATGGCTACACCTTC

clone size: few
J gene: TRBJ1-5
V gene: TRBV19
D gene: TRBD1
CDR3 protein: CASSSGQGVEGNQPQHF
CDR3 DNA: TGTGCCAGTAGTAGTGGACAGGGGGTGGAGGGCAATCAGCCCCAGCATTTT

clone size: few
J gene: TRBJ2-5
V gene: TRBV10-3
D gene: TRBD2
CDR3 protein: CAISEGRAGIETQYF
CDR3 DNA: TGTGCCATCAGTGAGGGGAGGGCTGGGATAGAGACCCAGTACTTC

clone size: many
J gene: TRBJ2-2
V gene: TRBV12-3/TRBV12-4
D gene: TRBD2
CDR3 protein: CASSSAGGRNTGELFF
CDR3 DNA: TGTGCCAGCAGTTCAGCGGGGGGCCGGAACACCGGGGAGCTGTTTTTT

clone size: many
J gene: TRBJ2-3
V gene: TRBV10-3
D gene: TRBD2
CDR3 protein: CATLAASGGFEDTQYF
CDR3 DNA: TGTGCCACCCTAGCCGCTAGCGGGGGGTTTGAAGATACGCAGTATTTT

clone size: NA
J gene: TRBJ1-2
V gene: TRBV7-9
D gene: NA
CDR3 protein: CASSLESYGYTF
CDR3 DNA: TGTGCCAGCAGCTTAGAGTCCTATGGCTACACCTTC

clone size: NA
J gene: TRBJ1-2
V gene: TRBV6-1
D gene: TRBD1
CDR3 protein: CASSHSGTGDYGYTF
CDR3 DNA: TGTGCCAGCAGTCATTCCGGGACAGGGGACTATGGCTACACCTTC

clone size: NA
J gene: TRBJ2-7
V gene: TRBV28
D gene: NA
CDR3 protein: CASSFTSWTDYEQYF
CDR3 DNA: TGTGCCAGCAGTTTCACTTCTTGGACAGACTACGAGCAGTACTTC

clone size: many
J gene: TRBJ1-5
V gene: TRBV28
D gene: NA
CDR3 protein: CASSPRGAGNQPQHF
CDR3 DNA: TGTGCCAGCAGTCCCCGTGGGGCCGGCAATCAGCCCCAGCATTTT

clone size: few
J gene: TRBJ2-7
V gene: TRBV5-1
D gene: TRBD2
CDR3 protein: CASSRLAGDSGEQYF
CDR3 DNA: TGCGCCAGCAGTCGACTAGCGGGAGATTCTGGCGAGCAGTACTTC

clone size: NA
J gene: TRBJ2-2
V gene: TRBV21-1
D gene: NA
CDR3 protein: CASSEATGMVGELFF
CDR3 DNA: TGTGCCAGCAGCGAGGCGACAGGGATGGTCGGGGAGCTGTTTTTT

clone size: NA
J gene: TRBJ2-5
V gene: TRBV29-1
D gene: NA
CDR3 protein: CSVAGQENQETQYF
CDR3 DNA: TGCAGCGTAGCGGGACAGGAGAATCAAGAGACCCAGTACTTC

clone size: few
J gene: TRBJ2-5
V gene: TRBV5-1
D gene: NA
CDR3 protein: CASSAGRAQYF
CDR3 DNA: TGCGCCAGCAGCGCCGGACGGGCCCAGTACTTC